This passage covers 10 T cell receptor beta chains from one sample sequenced in a study of blood T cell repertoires in COVID-19. The table came from immunoSEQ multiplex PCR; TCRdb's copy has only in-frame clones and leaves some out. Of roughly 250,000 clones in the sample, about 68% are singletons; the top ten hold around 3.4%. Specimen: peripheral blood. The receptors shown here come from a woman older than 75 with acute or convalescent COVID-19.

The V gene is TRBV27, the J gene TRBJ1-2; perhaps TRBD1 as D (5 bases). Germline V lookup: CDR1 MNHEY, CDR2 SMNVEV (reference sequence). V lost 5 bases and J lost 4, with 17 bases in between. CDR3 size: 15 residues. The CDR3 nucleotides are TGTGCCAGCAGTCCCTTTATTGCGGGACGCTATGGCTACACCTTC. This sequence encodes CASSPFIAGRYGYTF.

The V and J genes are TRBV2 and TRBJ2-7, with 7 bases identical to TRBD1. The germline V gene encodes CDR1 SNHLY and CDR2 FYNNEI. CDR3 length equals 13 residues. V lost 5 bases, J lost 4 bases, and 5 bases stayed unmatched. The CDR3 DNA reads TGTGCCAGCAGTAACAGGGGCTGGTACGAGCAGTACTTC. Translating gives CASSNRGWYEQYF.

The CDR3 DNA reads as TGTGCCTGGAGCCGACAGGCTCTAGCGGGATCCGAGCAGTACTTC. Translating gives CAWSRQALAGSEQYF. This chain joins TRBV30 and TRBJ2-7; TRBD2 agrees at 9 bases. V gave up 3 bases and J gave up 6 bases; unmatched junction bases: 12. CDR3 size: 15 residues. CDR1 is GTSNPN, CDR2 SVGIG, per germline (reference sequence).

This chain connects TRBV12-3 or TRBV12-4 to TRBJ2-1; D possibly corresponds to TRBD2 (6 bases). The CDR3 has 12 amino acids. Trimming removed 8 bases from V and 10 bases from J, with 15 bases in between. DNA for the CDR3: TGTGCCAGCGCGGTTGGGGCGGGGGAGCAGTTCTTC. Translation gives CASAVGAGEQFF.

This chain uses TRBV11-2 with TRBJ2-5; TRBD2 agrees at 9 bases. Germline CDR1 is SGHAT and CDR2 is FQNNGV. The CDR3 totals 18 residues. The trim removed 1 base at V and 0 bases at J, leaving 9 bases unmatched. CDR3 residues: CASSLALAGSQHQETQYF. DNA of the CDR3: TGTGCCAGCAGCTTAGCCCTAGCGGGGAGCCAGCACCAAGAGACCCAGTACTTC.

The chain employs TRBV27 and TRBJ1-2, with D hard to call. Trimming removed 3 bases at V and 7 bases at J, with 12 bases between. Germline-derived CDR1 and CDR2 are MNHEY and SMNVEV (reference sequence). This CDR3 is built from 13 residues. CDR3 in amino acids: CASSFREGGGYTF. Here the CDR3 DNA reads TGTGCCAGCAGTTTTAGGGAGGGCGGTGGCTACACCTTC.

This sequence joins TRBV6-5 and TRBJ2-3, with 8 bases that match TRBD2. The J segment lost 5 bases and the V segment lost 2 bases, leaving 9 bases of the junction unmatched. The CDR3 runs 16 residues. Germline CDR1 and CDR2: MNHEY and SVGAGI. The CDR3, as DNA: TGTGCCAGCAGTTACGTGGCGGGAGGAAGGGAAGATACGCAGTATTTT. Its translation is CASSYVAGGREDTQYF.

The V gene is TRBV4-1, the J gene TRBJ1-6, with unresolved D. The CDR3 is 13 residues long. CDR1 and CDR2 from the germline V gene are MGHRA and YSYEKL. The V and J ends lost 0 bases and 14 bases respectively, with 11 bases between them. The CDR3 here is CASSQEKALTLHF. Written as DNA, the CDR3 is TGCGCCAGCAGCCAAGAAAAAGCTCTTACCCTCCACTTT.

This chain uses TRBV11-2 with TRBJ1-3, with TRBD1 matching over 10 bases. With 3 bases clipped from V and 7 bases from J, the junction kept 3 bases outside the gene matches. CDR3 length: 14 residues. Germline CDR1 SGHAT, CDR2 FQNNGV. CDR3 in amino acids: CASSFGTGVNTIYF. CDR3 coding DNA: TGTGCCAGCAGCTTCGGGACAGGGGTCAACACCATATATTTT.

The chain combines TRBV6-5 with TRBJ2-3; TRBD2 matches at 15 bases. The CDR3 covers 15 residues. In germline, CDR1 is MNHEY, CDR2 SVGAGI. V dropped 6 bases and J dropped 4; count of bases not matched to a gene: 2. This CDR3 reads CASRGLAGGSDTQYF. CDR3 sequence (DNA): TGTGCCAGCAGGGGACTAGCGGGGGGTTCAGATACGCAGTATTTT.